A selection of T cell receptor beta chains follows, all from one sample in a study of blood T cell repertoires in COVID-19. TCRdb's copy holds only in-frame clones and misses some; the assay was immunoSEQ multiplex PCR. This repertoire shows 200,000 to 300,000 clones, 75% to 90% found once; its top ten account for over 1.5%. The sequencing input was peripheral blood. The receptors originated from a man aged 30-40 years with active or convalescent COVID-19. CDR3s include the opening cysteine and the closing phenylalanine or tryptophan. Each record gives: D gene, J gene, clone size, V gene, CDR3 DNA, CDR3 protein. A D gene is named only where the DNA matches it firmly. The size of a clone is reported for some rows only, either as once, few or many, or as a class for expanded clones.

d_gene: TRBD1; j_gene: TRBJ2-7; abundance: -; v_gene: TRBV14; CDR3nt: TGTGCCAGCAGCACATATTCGGGACAGATTTACGAGCAGTACTTC; CDR3aa: CASSTYSGQIYEQYF
d_gene: -; j_gene: TRBJ2-2; abundance: -; v_gene: TRBV4-2; CDR3nt: TGTGCCAGCAGCCAAGATTTTGGCATATCAGGGAAGGCCGGGGAGCTGTTTTTT; CDR3aa: CASSQDFGISGKAGELFF
d_gene: -; j_gene: TRBJ2-7; abundance: -; v_gene: TRBV29-1; CDR3nt: TGCAGCGTTAAAGGATCAGGAGACAGCTTCTACGAGCAGTACTTC; CDR3aa: CSVKGSGDSFYEQYF
d_gene: -; j_gene: TRBJ2-7; abundance: -; v_gene: TRBV6-6; CDR3nt: TGTGCCAGCAGTTACTCCGGAACAGCCGCCTACGAGCAGTACTTC; CDR3aa: CASSYSGTAAYEQYF
d_gene: -; j_gene: TRBJ1-3; abundance: few; v_gene: TRBV2; CDR3nt: TGTGCCAGCAGCGACTGGGGGAGGACCATATATTTT; CDR3aa: CASSDWGRTIYF
d_gene: -; j_gene: TRBJ1-1; abundance: -; v_gene: TRBV9; CDR3nt: TGTGCCAGCAGCGTAGATGTGGGCTCGACTGAAGCTTTCTTT; CDR3aa: CASSVDVGSTEAFF
d_gene: -; j_gene: TRBJ1-1; abundance: -; v_gene: TRBV10-2; CDR3nt: TGCGCCAGCAGTGATGGGCCGAACACTGAAGCTTTCTTT; CDR3aa: CASSDGPNTEAFF
d_gene: -; j_gene: TRBJ1-5; abundance: -; v_gene: TRBV2; CDR3nt: TGTGCCGGCGGGGGGGGTTTCAATCAGCCCCAGCATTTT; CDR3aa: CAGGGGFNQPQHF
d_gene: TRBD1; j_gene: TRBJ1-6; abundance: -; v_gene: TRBV11-2; CDR3nt: TGTGCCAGCAGCTTAGATCTGGGACAGGGGAATTCACCCCTCCACTTT; CDR3aa: CASSLDLGQGNSPLHF
d_gene: TRBD1; j_gene: TRBJ2-3; abundance: -; v_gene: TRBV19; CDR3nt: TGTGCCAGTAGTATAATGACAGGGGGCAGCACAGATACGCAGTATTTT; CDR3aa: CASSIMTGGSTDTQYF
d_gene: -; j_gene: TRBJ1-5; abundance: -; v_gene: TRBV2; CDR3nt: TGTGCCAGCAGGGGGGAGGACATTCTTCCCCAGCATTTT; CDR3aa: CASRGEDILPQHF
d_gene: -; j_gene: TRBJ2-5; abundance: -; v_gene: TRBV19; CDR3nt: TGTGCCAGTAGTATCGACAGGGACTACCAAGAGACCCAGTACTTC; CDR3aa: CASSIDRDYQETQYF
d_gene: TRBD1; j_gene: TRBJ2-7; abundance: -; v_gene: TRBV7-8; CDR3nt: TGTGCCAGCAGCTTAGCGCTGGTGGGACAGGGGTTCCACGAGCAGTACTTC; CDR3aa: CASSLALVGQGFHEQYF
d_gene: TRBD1; j_gene: TRBJ2-1; abundance: -; v_gene: TRBV7-6; CDR3nt: TGTGCCAGCAGCAAATTACGAAACCGGGACAGGGTCGATGAGCAGTTCTTC; CDR3aa: CASSKLRNRDRVDEQFF
d_gene: -; j_gene: TRBJ2-2; abundance: -; v_gene: TRBV12-3/TRBV12-4; CDR3nt: TGTGCCAGCACAGAAAACACCGGGGAGCTGTTTTTT; CDR3aa: CASTENTGELFF
d_gene: -; j_gene: TRBJ1-1; abundance: -; v_gene: TRBV10-3; CDR3nt: TGTGCCATCAGCTTGACAGGACAGAACACTGAAGCTTTCTTT; CDR3aa: CAISLTGQNTEAFF
d_gene: TRBD1; j_gene: TRBJ2-5; abundance: -; v_gene: TRBV29-1; CDR3nt: TGCAGCGTAGCGAGGGACAGAAGAATCCAAGAGACCCAGTACTTC; CDR3aa: CSVARDRRIQETQYF
d_gene: TRBD2; j_gene: TRBJ2-1; abundance: few; v_gene: TRBV19; CDR3nt: TGTGCCACCCGACAGGGACTAGCCCCCAATGAGCAGTTCTTC; CDR3aa: CATRQGLAPNEQFF
d_gene: -; j_gene: TRBJ1-1; abundance: -; v_gene: TRBV4-1; CDR3nt: TGCGCCAGCAGATCGATCAGGGAAAACACTGAAGCTTTCTTT; CDR3aa: CASRSIRENTEAFF
d_gene: -; j_gene: TRBJ2-1; abundance: -; v_gene: TRBV27; CDR3nt: TGTGCCAGCAGTTTAAGCGATTACAATGAGCAGTTCTTC; CDR3aa: CASSLSDYNEQFF